The rows below give T cell receptor beta chains drawn from one sample of a study of cytomegalovirus exposure and HLA in healthy donors. Assay used: immunoSEQ multiplex PCR; TCRdb lists only in-frame clones, some missing. The table lists 68,000 or so clones, over 95% of them singletons, with more than 2% in the top ten. Sequencing was performed on PBMCs. These receptors were taken from a man aged 18-30 years in good health and CMV-seronegative. CDR3s include the opening cysteine and the closing phenylalanine or tryptophan. A D gene is named only where the DNA matches it firmly. Rows give clone size only sometimes, using once, few, many, or a class for an expanded clone.

D gene: -; V gene: TRBV11-2; clone size: -; J gene: TRBJ2-5; CDR3 protein: CASSLTGEETQYF; CDR3 DNA: TGTGCCAGCAGCTTGACGGGAGAAGAGACCCAGTACTTC
D gene: TRBD1; V gene: TRBV2; clone size: -; J gene: TRBJ2-5; CDR3 protein: CASRATGAAETQYF; CDR3 DNA: TGTGCCAGCAGGGCGACAGGGGCAGCAGAGACCCAGTACTTC
D gene: -; V gene: TRBV19; clone size: once; J gene: TRBJ1-2; CDR3 protein: CASSMADSANYGYTF; CDR3 DNA: TGTGCCAGTAGCATGGCAGATTCAGCTAACTATGGCTACACCTTC
D gene: TRBD1; V gene: TRBV14; clone size: -; J gene: TRBJ2-7; CDR3 protein: CASSQETGTYEQYF; CDR3 DNA: TGTGCCAGCAGCCAAGAGACAGGGACCTACGAGCAGTACTTC
D gene: -; V gene: TRBV11-2; clone size: -; J gene: TRBJ2-7; CDR3 protein: CASSFAPASSYEQYF; CDR3 DNA: TGTGCCAGCAGCTTTGCGCCTGCAAGCTCCTACGAGCAGTACTTC
D gene: -; V gene: TRBV12-2; clone size: -; J gene: TRBJ1-5; CDR3 protein: CASRLEAVQGAENSNQPQHF; CDR3 DNA: TGTGCAAGTCGCTTAGAGGCGGTTCAGGGGGCAGAGAACAGCAATCAGCCCCAGCATTTT
D gene: TRBD1; V gene: TRBV2; clone size: -; J gene: TRBJ1-5; CDR3 protein: CASSGDSNQPQHF; CDR3 DNA: TGTGCCAGCAGTGGGGACAGTAATCAGCCCCAGCATTTT
D gene: TRBD1; V gene: TRBV30; clone size: -; J gene: TRBJ1-4; CDR3 protein: CAWRTPGTASNEKLFF; CDR3 DNA: TGTGCCTGGAGAACCCCCGGGACAGCCTCTAATGAAAAACTGTTTTTT
D gene: -; V gene: TRBV28; clone size: -; J gene: TRBJ2-7; CDR3 protein: CASSLQALSYEQYF; CDR3 DNA: TGTGCCAGCAGTCTTCAAGCACTTTCCTACGAGCAGTACTTC
D gene: TRBD2; V gene: TRBV27; clone size: -; J gene: TRBJ2-1; CDR3 protein: CASSLSRAGGLYEQFF; CDR3 DNA: TGTGCCAGCAGTCTATCCCGAGCGGGAGGGCTGTATGAGCAGTTCTTC
D gene: -; V gene: TRBV6-1; clone size: -; J gene: TRBJ1-5; CDR3 protein: CASSDRQLPQHF; CDR3 DNA: TGTGCCAGCAGTGATAGACAATTGCCCCAGCATTTT
D gene: TRBD2; V gene: TRBV5-1; clone size: -; J gene: TRBJ2-2; CDR3 protein: CASSLGLAANTGELFF; CDR3 DNA: TGCGCCAGCAGCTTGGGACTAGCGGCGAACACCGGGGAGCTGTTTTTT
D gene: -; V gene: TRBV7-8; clone size: -; J gene: TRBJ2-7; CDR3 protein: CASSLAPTGQYF; CDR3 DNA: TGTGCCAGCAGCTTAGCCCCCACTGGGCAGTACTTC
D gene: TRBD1; V gene: TRBV6-1; clone size: -; J gene: TRBJ2-2; CDR3 protein: CASSESSDRATGELFF; CDR3 DNA: TGTGCCAGCAGTGAAAGCTCGGACAGGGCCACCGGGGAGCTGTTTTTT
D gene: TRBD1; V gene: TRBV29-1; clone size: few; J gene: TRBJ2-5; CDR3 protein: CSVDDGQGGFGETQYF; CDR3 DNA: TGCAGCGTTGACGACGGACAGGGTGGGTTCGGAGAGACCCAGTACTTC
D gene: -; V gene: TRBV5-1; clone size: -; J gene: TRBJ1-4; CDR3 protein: CASSLGRSNEKLFF; CDR3 DNA: TGCGCCAGCAGCTTAGGGAGAAGTAATGAAAAACTGTTTTTT
D gene: -; V gene: TRBV9; clone size: -; J gene: TRBJ1-6; CDR3 protein: CASSVESGTNYNSPLHF; CDR3 DNA: TGTGCCAGCAGCGTAGAGTCCGGGACAAATTATAATTCACCCCTCCACTTT
D gene: TRBD2; V gene: TRBV7-9; clone size: -; J gene: TRBJ2-2; CDR3 protein: CASSPTSGRITGELFF; CDR3 DNA: TGTGCCAGCAGCCCGACTAGCGGGAGAATCACCGGGGAGCTGTTTTTT
D gene: TRBD2; V gene: TRBV27; clone size: -; J gene: TRBJ2-1; CDR3 protein: CASSILAPISSYNEQFF; CDR3 DNA: TGTGCCAGCAGCATACTAGCGCCCATAAGCTCCTACAATGAGCAGTTCTTC
D gene: TRBD2; V gene: TRBV18; clone size: -; J gene: TRBJ2-1; CDR3 protein: CASSLLTSGNEQFF; CDR3 DNA: TGTGCCAGCTCACTCCTGACTAGCGGGAATGAGCAGTTCTTC
D gene: -; V gene: TRBV11-3; clone size: -; J gene: TRBJ1-5; CDR3 protein: CASSLDANHGQPQHF; CDR3 DNA: TGTGCCAGCAGCTTAGACGCCAACCACGGTCAGCCCCAGCATTTT
D gene: TRBD2; V gene: TRBV4-1; clone size: -; J gene: TRBJ2-1; CDR3 protein: CASSQSPQREFYNEQFF; CDR3 DNA: TGCGCCAGCAGCCAAAGTCCTCAGCGGGAGTTCTACAATGAGCAGTTCTTC
D gene: TRBD2; V gene: TRBV6-5; clone size: -; J gene: TRBJ2-1; CDR3 protein: CASSYSPSGYNEQFF; CDR3 DNA: TGTGCCAGCAGTTACTCGCCTAGCGGCTACAATGAGCAGTTCTTC
D gene: -; V gene: TRBV18; clone size: -; J gene: TRBJ1-6; CDR3 protein: CASSPSPGRDSPLHF; CDR3 DNA: TGTGCCAGCTCACCATCGCCAGGGAGGGATTCACCCCTCCACTTT
D gene: -; V gene: TRBV27; clone size: once; J gene: TRBJ1-1; CDR3 protein: CASSQGHQNTEAFF; CDR3 DNA: TGTGCCAGCAGTCAGGGACACCAGAACACTGAAGCTTTCTTT
D gene: -; V gene: TRBV9; clone size: -; J gene: TRBJ2-7; CDR3 protein: CASSARDSTYEQYF; CDR3 DNA: TGTGCCAGCAGCGCGCGGGACAGCACCTACGAGCAGTACTTC
D gene: TRBD1; V gene: TRBV6-6; clone size: -; J gene: TRBJ2-2; CDR3 protein: CASRSGTGNTGELFF; CDR3 DNA: TGTGCCAGCAGAAGTGGGACAGGGAACACCGGGGAGCTGTTTTTT
D gene: -; V gene: TRBV11-2; clone size: -; J gene: TRBJ2-5; CDR3 protein: CASSLDQIETQYF; CDR3 DNA: TGTGCCAGCAGCTTAGATCAAATCGAGACCCAGTACTTC
D gene: -; V gene: TRBV25-1; clone size: -; J gene: TRBJ1-1; CDR3 protein: CASTGMNTEAFF; CDR3 DNA: TGTGCCAGCACGGGGATGAACACTGAAGCTTTCTTT
D gene: -; V gene: TRBV11-2; clone size: once; J gene: TRBJ1-3; CDR3 protein: CASSLDPAGNTIYF; CDR3 DNA: TGTGCCAGCAGCTTAGATCCAGCTGGAAACACCATATATTTT
D gene: TRBD1; V gene: TRBV4-1; clone size: -; J gene: TRBJ1-4; CDR3 protein: CASSQVGTVNEKLFF; CDR3 DNA: TGCGCCAGCAGCCAAGTAGGGACAGTCAATGAAAAACTGTTTTTT
D gene: -; V gene: TRBV2; clone size: -; J gene: TRBJ1-5; CDR3 protein: CASSGWQYSNQPQHF; CDR3 DNA: TGTGCCAGCAGTGGATGGCAGTATAGCAATCAGCCCCAGCATTTT
D gene: TRBD1; V gene: TRBV7-9; clone size: -; J gene: TRBJ2-1; CDR3 protein: CASSSRDRDGQFF; CDR3 DNA: TGTGCCAGCAGCTCCCGGGACAGGGACGGGCAGTTCTTC
D gene: TRBD1; V gene: TRBV30; clone size: -; J gene: TRBJ1-2; CDR3 protein: CAWATGGGVYGYTF; CDR3 DNA: TGTGCCTGGGCGACAGGGGGCGGGGTCTATGGCTACACCTTC
D gene: TRBD1; V gene: TRBV6-1; clone size: once; J gene: TRBJ1-2; CDR3 protein: CASSDGTGGRGYTF; CDR3 DNA: TGTGCCAGCAGTGACGGGACAGGGGGCCGGGGCTACACCTTC
D gene: TRBD2; V gene: TRBV4-1; clone size: -; J gene: TRBJ2-1; CDR3 protein: CASSQDSGSEQFF; CDR3 DNA: TGCGCCAGCAGCCAAGATAGCGGGAGCGAGCAGTTCTTC
D gene: TRBD1; V gene: TRBV10-2; clone size: -; J gene: TRBJ1-1; CDR3 protein: CASSGQGEHTEAFF; CDR3 DNA: TGCGCCAGCAGTGGTCAGGGGGAACACACTGAAGCTTTCTTT
D gene: -; V gene: TRBV9; clone size: -; J gene: TRBJ1-6; CDR3 protein: CASSVGGSPYNSPLHF; CDR3 DNA: TGTGCCAGCAGCGTAGGTGGTAGTCCCTATAATTCACCCCTCCACTTT
D gene: TRBD1; V gene: TRBV19; clone size: -; J gene: TRBJ2-1; CDR3 protein: CASRTGLNEQFF; CDR3 DNA: TGTGCCAGCAGGACAGGGCTGAATGAGCAGTTCTTC
D gene: TRBD1; V gene: TRBV7-2; clone size: -; J gene: TRBJ1-2; CDR3 protein: CASSGGGQALYGYTF; CDR3 DNA: TGTGCCAGCAGCGGGGGAGGACAGGCTCTCTATGGCTACACCTTC
D gene: -; V gene: TRBV6-5; clone size: -; J gene: TRBJ1-2; CDR3 protein: CASSYSGARSYGYTF; CDR3 DNA: TGTGCCAGCAGTTACTCGGGGGCGCGGTCCTATGGCTACACCTTC
D gene: TRBD2; V gene: TRBV6-5; clone size: -; J gene: TRBJ2-7; CDR3 protein: CASSSSSGRIGEQYF; CDR3 DNA: TGTGCCAGCAGTTCCTCAAGCGGGAGGATCGGCGAGCAGTACTTC
D gene: TRBD1; V gene: TRBV7-9; clone size: once; J gene: TRBJ2-5; CDR3 protein: CASTTRGPEETQYF; CDR3 DNA: TGTGCCAGCACAACCAGGGGGCCGGAGGAGACCCAGTACTTC
D gene: TRBD1; V gene: TRBV5-4; clone size: -; J gene: TRBJ2-1; CDR3 protein: CASSLRTGAGYNEQFF; CDR3 DNA: TGTGCCAGCAGCTTGAGGACAGGGGCGGGATACAATGAGCAGTTCTTC
D gene: -; V gene: TRBV5-4; clone size: once; J gene: TRBJ2-1; CDR3 protein: CASSPGDSPGYEQFF; CDR3 DNA: TGTGCCAGCAGCCCCGGCGACTCACCTGGGTATGAGCAGTTCTTC
D gene: -; V gene: TRBV27; clone size: -; J gene: TRBJ1-2; CDR3 protein: CASSLSAEGSGYGYTF; CDR3 DNA: TGTGCCAGCAGTTTATCGGCAGAGGGGAGCGGGTATGGCTACACCTTC
D gene: -; V gene: TRBV28; clone size: once; J gene: TRBJ1-2; CDR3 protein: CASSLPTGTYGYTF; CDR3 DNA: TGTGCCAGCAGTTTGCCCACAGGGACCTATGGCTACACCTTC
D gene: TRBD2; V gene: TRBV19; clone size: -; J gene: TRBJ2-1; CDR3 protein: CASSREAGSNEQFF; CDR3 DNA: TGTGCCAGTAGCCGGGAGGCAGGGAGCAATGAGCAGTTCTTC
D gene: TRBD2; V gene: TRBV6-1; clone size: -; J gene: TRBJ2-1; CDR3 protein: CASSEARTSGRNEQFF; CDR3 DNA: TGTGCCAGCAGTGAAGCGAGGACTAGCGGGAGGAATGAGCAGTTCTTC
D gene: -; V gene: TRBV18; clone size: -; J gene: TRBJ1-2; CDR3 protein: CASSPPGAGGYTF; CDR3 DNA: TGTGCCAGCTCACCACCAGGGGCTGGTGGCTACACCTTC
D gene: -; V gene: TRBV6-5; clone size: once; J gene: TRBJ1-1; CDR3 protein: CASSYSNRVNTEAFF; CDR3 DNA: TGTGCCAGCAGTTACTCGAACAGGGTGAACACTGAAGCTTTCTTT
D gene: TRBD1; V gene: TRBV11-2; clone size: -; J gene: TRBJ1-1; CDR3 protein: CASSSGTGLNTEAFF; CDR3 DNA: TGTGCCAGCAGCTCAGGGACAGGGCTGAACACTGAAGCTTTCTTT
D gene: -; V gene: TRBV15; clone size: -; J gene: TRBJ1-1; CDR3 protein: CATSRGGNTEAFF; CDR3 DNA: TGTGCCACCAGCAGAGGCGGGAACACTGAAGCTTTCTTT
D gene: TRBD1; V gene: TRBV28; clone size: -; J gene: TRBJ2-2; CDR3 protein: CASSVLGTGIYTGELFF; CDR3 DNA: TGTGCCAGCAGCGTCCTGGGGACAGGGATTTACACCGGGGAGCTGTTTTTT
D gene: TRBD1; V gene: TRBV5-1; clone size: -; J gene: TRBJ1-2; CDR3 protein: CASSLVATGKGYTF; CDR3 DNA: TGCGCCAGCAGCTTGGTAGCGACAGGGAAAGGCTACACCTTC
D gene: TRBD1; V gene: TRBV27; clone size: -; J gene: TRBJ1-6; CDR3 protein: CASSGTGGSYNSPLHF; CDR3 DNA: TGTGCCAGCAGTGGAACAGGGGGCTCCTATAATTCACCCCTCCACTTT
D gene: -; V gene: TRBV5-1; clone size: -; J gene: TRBJ2-7; CDR3 protein: CASSLSRAAGYEQYF; CDR3 DNA: TGCGCCAGCAGCTTATCGAGGGCCGCGGGGTACGAGCAGTACTTC
D gene: -; V gene: TRBV5-8; clone size: once; J gene: TRBJ2-2; CDR3 protein: CASPPNRARNTGELFF; CDR3 DNA: TGTGCCAGTCCGCCCAACAGGGCGCGAAACACCGGGGAGCTGTTTTTT
D gene: -; V gene: TRBV9; clone size: -; J gene: TRBJ2-5; CDR3 protein: CASSAQYPGTQYF; CDR3 DNA: TGTGCCAGCAGCGCACAGTACCCAGGGACCCAGTACTTC
D gene: TRBD1; V gene: TRBV6-5; clone size: -; J gene: TRBJ1-1; CDR3 protein: CASKLDREVTEAFF; CDR3 DNA: TGTGCCAGCAAGTTGGACAGGGAAGTTACTGAAGCTTTCTTT